This T cell receptor (beta chain) was sequenced in a study of T cell repertoires in cytomegalovirus infection. Overall study context: CMV epitopes in the study were HLA-C-restricted (recently identified) and HLA-B-restricted (well studied).

TCRdb re-analysed the reads in MiXCR, keeping a single row per CDR3 protein. The sample yields more than 95,000 distinct CDR3 sequences, over 25% seen once. As to this clonotype: Its target is not known.

The origin of this receptor is a human donor in good health (CMV status not recorded). Some clones in this sample may be carry-over from other donors' samples. Source: CD8+ T cells from cultured PBMCs, taken from culture after CMV antigen stimulation.

As DNA, the CDR3 is TGTGCCATCAGTGATGTCTTGAAGGGGCGGGATGAGCAGTTCTTC. Translated: CAISDVLKGRDEQFF. This chain connects TRBV10-3 to TRBJ2-1; either TRBD1 or TRBD2 may supply D (5 bases each). The CDR3 is made up of 15 amino acids. The germline V gene has CDR1 ENHRY and CDR2 SYGVKD. V dropped 3 bases and J dropped 8 bases, with 17 bases sitting between them.